The T cell receptor (beta chain) under discussion was sequenced for a study of early T cells in non-severe SARS-CoV-2 infection. MiXCR, run by TCRdb on the 5' RACE reads, gives a single entry per CDR3 protein. The sample consists of roughly 70,000 distinct CDR3 sequences, 13% of them appearing once. This CDR3 region has 13 residues. V was pared by 5 bases and J by 10 bases, with 12 bases between. Germline CDR1 and CDR2: MNHEY and SVGAGI. What was sequenced was whole blood. This chain links TRBV6-5 with TRBJ1-6; no definite D call. This TCR was sampled from an adult who was a healthcare worker with PCR-confirmed SARS-CoV-2 infection or an uninfected control (not recorded which). The CDR3 region is CASSPGKNSPLHF. CDR3 DNA: TGTGCCAGCAGTCCCGGGAAGAACTCACCCCTCCACTTT.